This T cell receptor beta chain appears in the sequencing data of a study of blood T cell repertoires in COVID-19. The protocol was immunoSEQ multiplex PCR, while the TCRdb copy is restricted to in-frame clones and leaves out a portion. The sample includes tens of thousands of clones, 88% of them seen just once. V was clipped by 2 bases and J by 6 bases; unmatched bases: 1. CDR1 is PRHDT and CDR2 is FYEKMQ in the germline V gene (reference sequence). The CDR3 loop spans 15 amino acids. Sample: peripheral blood. This clonotype was sampled from a human donor in a cohort sampled during active COVID-19. This chain joins TRBV13 and TRBJ1-6, with 10 positions matching TRBD1. The CDR3 spells CASSLRDRGNSPLHF. CDR3 DNA sequence: TGTGCCAGCAGCTTACGGGACAGGGGTAATTCACCCCTCCACTTT.